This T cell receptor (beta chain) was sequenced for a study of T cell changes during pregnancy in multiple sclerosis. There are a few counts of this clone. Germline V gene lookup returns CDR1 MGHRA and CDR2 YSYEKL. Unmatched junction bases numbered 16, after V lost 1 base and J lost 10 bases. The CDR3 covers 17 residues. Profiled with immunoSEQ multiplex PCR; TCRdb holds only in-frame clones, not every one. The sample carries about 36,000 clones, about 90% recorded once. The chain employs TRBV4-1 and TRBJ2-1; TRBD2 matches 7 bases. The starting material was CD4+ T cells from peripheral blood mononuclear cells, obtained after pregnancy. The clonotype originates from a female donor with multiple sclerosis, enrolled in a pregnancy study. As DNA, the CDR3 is TGCGCCAGCAGCCAAGTGAACCTAGGACTAGATCGCGGGGAGCAGTTCTTC. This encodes CASSQVNLGLDRGEQFF.